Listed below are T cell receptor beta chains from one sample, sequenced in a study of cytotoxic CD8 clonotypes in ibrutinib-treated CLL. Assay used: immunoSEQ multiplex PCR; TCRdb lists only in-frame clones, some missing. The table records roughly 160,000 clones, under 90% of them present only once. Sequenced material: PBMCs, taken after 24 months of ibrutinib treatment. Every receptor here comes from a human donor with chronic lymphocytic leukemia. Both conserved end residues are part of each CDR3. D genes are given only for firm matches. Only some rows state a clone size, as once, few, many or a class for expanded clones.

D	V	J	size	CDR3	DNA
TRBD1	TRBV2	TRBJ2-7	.	CASSPTGGYEQYF	TGTGCCAGCAGCCCGACAGGGGGCTACGAGCAGTACTTC
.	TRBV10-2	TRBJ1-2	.	CASQDERRGVYGYTF	TGCGCCAGCCAAGACGAGAGGAGGGGTGTCTATGGCTACACCTTC
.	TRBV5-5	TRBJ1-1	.	CASSLLDRGTEAFF	TGTGCCAGCAGCTTGCTGGACCGGGGCACTGAAGCTTTCTTT
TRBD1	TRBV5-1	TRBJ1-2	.	CASSIGGSNGYTF	TGCGCCAGCAGCATAGGGGGCTCTAATGGCTACACCTTC
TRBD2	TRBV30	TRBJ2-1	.	CAWSRAGGSYNEQFF	TGTGCCTGGAGTCGCGCGGGGGGCTCCTACAATGAGCAGTTCTTC
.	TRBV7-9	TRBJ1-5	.	CASSLAGSGNQPQHF	TGTGCCAGCAGCTTAGCGGGCAGTGGCAATCAGCCCCAGCATTTT
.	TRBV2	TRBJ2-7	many	CASSEVQVLEQYF	TGTGCCAGCAGTGAGGTTCAGGTCCTCGAGCAGTACTTC
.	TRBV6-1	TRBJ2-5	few	CASSEVGETQYF	TGTGCCAGCAGTGAAGTCGGGGAGACCCAGTACTTC
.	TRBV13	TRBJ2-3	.	CASSHYQVGTTDTQYF	TGTGCCAGCAGCCATTACCAAGTTGGTACCACAGATACGCAGTATTTT
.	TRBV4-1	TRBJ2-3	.	CASSQDSAGAFGDTQYF	TGCGCCAGCAGCCAAGATTCGGCAGGGGCTTTTGGAGATACGCAGTATTTT
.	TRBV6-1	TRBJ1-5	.	CASSSGRANNQPQHF	TGTGCCAGCAGCTCGGGGAGGGCGAACAATCAGCCCCAGCATTTT